This T cell receptor beta chain stems from a study of T cells after yellow fever vaccination. Trimming removed 4 bases from V and 4 bases from J, with 10 bases in between. The CDR3 covers 12 residues. Germline loops: CDR1 GTSNPN, CDR2 SVGIG (reference sequence). TCRdb fed the 5' RACE reads into MiXCR, producing one record per CDR3 protein. The sample carries tens of thousands of distinct CDR3 sequences, just under 8% recorded once. This clonotype appeared a few times. The antigen is not known. General study results and limits: CD4 and CD8 compartments shared a small share of clonotypes, likely from convergent recombination. In post-booster samples, most primary-vaccination clones reappeared (around 95% CD4, 70% to 90% CD8).

This receptor was taken from a man aged 25 to 40 who received the YFV17D yellow fever vaccine. The genes are TRBV30 and TRBJ1-1, with D possibly being TRBD1 (6 bases). The sample consisted of CD8+ T cells sorted from PBMCs, taken on the day of the yellow fever booster vaccination. The CDR3 is CAWTTGPTEAFF. The CDR3 DNA reads as TGTGCCTGGACTACAGGGCCCACTGAAGCTTTCTTT.